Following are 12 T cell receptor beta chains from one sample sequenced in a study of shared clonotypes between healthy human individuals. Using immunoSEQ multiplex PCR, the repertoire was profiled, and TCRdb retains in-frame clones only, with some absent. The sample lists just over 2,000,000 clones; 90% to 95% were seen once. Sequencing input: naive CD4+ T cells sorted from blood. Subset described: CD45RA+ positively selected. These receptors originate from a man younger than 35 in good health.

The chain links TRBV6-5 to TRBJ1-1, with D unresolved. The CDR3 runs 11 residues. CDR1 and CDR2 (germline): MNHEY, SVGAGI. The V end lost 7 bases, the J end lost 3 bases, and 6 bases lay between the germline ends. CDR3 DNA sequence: TGTGCCAGCATATCGTACACTGAAGCTTTCTTT. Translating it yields CASISYTEAFF.

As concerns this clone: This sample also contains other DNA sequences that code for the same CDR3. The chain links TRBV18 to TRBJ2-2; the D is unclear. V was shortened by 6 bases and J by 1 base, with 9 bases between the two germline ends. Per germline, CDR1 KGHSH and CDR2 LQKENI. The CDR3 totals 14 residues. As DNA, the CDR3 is TGTGCCAGCTCCCCGTTTCGGAACACCGGGGAGCTGTTTTTT. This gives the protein CASSPFRNTGELFF.

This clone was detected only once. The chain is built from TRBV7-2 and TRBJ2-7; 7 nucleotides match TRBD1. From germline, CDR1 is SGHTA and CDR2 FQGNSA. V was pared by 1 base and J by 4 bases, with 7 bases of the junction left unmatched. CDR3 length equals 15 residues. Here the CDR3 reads CASSLVNRGSYEQYF. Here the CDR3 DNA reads TGTGCCAGCAGCTTAGTCAACAGGGGTTCGTACGAGCAGTACTTC.

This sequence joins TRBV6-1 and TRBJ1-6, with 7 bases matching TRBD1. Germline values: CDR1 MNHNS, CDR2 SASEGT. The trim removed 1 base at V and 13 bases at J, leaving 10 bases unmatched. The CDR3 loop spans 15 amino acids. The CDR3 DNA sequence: TGTGCCAGCAGTGAAGTAGGGGGCGCCGGTTTCCCCCTCCACTTT. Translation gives CASSEVGGAGFPLHF.

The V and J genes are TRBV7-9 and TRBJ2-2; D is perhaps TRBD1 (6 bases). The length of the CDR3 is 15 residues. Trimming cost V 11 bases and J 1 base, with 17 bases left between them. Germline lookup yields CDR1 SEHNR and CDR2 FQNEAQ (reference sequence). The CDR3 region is CALHKGTQNTGELFF. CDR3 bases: TGTGCCCTCCACAAGGGGACACAGAACACCGGGGAGCTGTTTTTT.

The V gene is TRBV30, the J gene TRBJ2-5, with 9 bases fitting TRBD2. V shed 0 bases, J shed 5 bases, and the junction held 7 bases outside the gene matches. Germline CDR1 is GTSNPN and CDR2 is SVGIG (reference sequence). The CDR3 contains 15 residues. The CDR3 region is CAWSVGLAGLETQYF. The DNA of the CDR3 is TGTGCCTGGAGTGTAGGCCTAGCGGGGCTTGAGACCCAGTACTTC. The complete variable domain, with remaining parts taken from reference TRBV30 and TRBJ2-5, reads SQTIHQWPATLVQPVGSPLSLECTVEGTSNPNLYWYRQAAGRGLQLLFYSVGIGQISSEVPQNLSASRPQDRQFILSSKKLLLSDSGFYLCAWSVGLAGLETQYFGPGTRLLVL.

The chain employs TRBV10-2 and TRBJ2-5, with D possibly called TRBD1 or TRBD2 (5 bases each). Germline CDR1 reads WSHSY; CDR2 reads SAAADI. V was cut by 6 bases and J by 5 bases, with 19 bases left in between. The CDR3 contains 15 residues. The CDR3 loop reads CASSDPGRGRETQYF. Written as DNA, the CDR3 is TGCGCCAGCAGCGACCCGGGGCGAGGCCGGGAGACCCAGTACTTC.

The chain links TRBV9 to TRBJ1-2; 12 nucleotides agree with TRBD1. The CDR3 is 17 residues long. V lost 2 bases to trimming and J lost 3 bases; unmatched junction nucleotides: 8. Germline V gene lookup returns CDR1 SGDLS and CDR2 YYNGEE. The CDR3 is CASSVDPGQGADYGYTF. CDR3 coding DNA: TGTGCCAGCAGCGTGGACCCGGGACAGGGGGCTGACTATGGCTACACCTTC.

The CDR3 loop reads CASRGGTEVKAFF. The CDR3 DNA follows: TGTGCCAGCAGGGGCGGGACTGAGGTTAAGGCTTTCTTT. This sequence joins TRBV2 and TRBJ1-1; a possible D gene is TRBD1 (5 bases). The CDR3 consists of 13 residues. V was shortened by 6 bases and J by 11 bases, with 19 bases between the two germline ends. Germline V lookup: CDR1 SNHLY, CDR2 FYNNEI.

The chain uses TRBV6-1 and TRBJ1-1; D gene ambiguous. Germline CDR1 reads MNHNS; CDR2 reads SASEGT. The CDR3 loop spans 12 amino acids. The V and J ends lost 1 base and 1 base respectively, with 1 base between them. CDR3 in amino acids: CASSEGNTEAFF. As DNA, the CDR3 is TGTGCCAGCAGTGAAGGGAACACTGAAGCTTTCTTT.

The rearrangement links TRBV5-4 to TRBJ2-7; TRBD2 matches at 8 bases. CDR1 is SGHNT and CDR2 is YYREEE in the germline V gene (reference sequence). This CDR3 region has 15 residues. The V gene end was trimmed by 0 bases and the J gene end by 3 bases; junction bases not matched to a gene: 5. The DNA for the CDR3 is TGTGCCAGCAGCTTGGGGCGGGGGGCCTACTACGAGCAGTACTTC. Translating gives CASSLGRGAYYEQYF.

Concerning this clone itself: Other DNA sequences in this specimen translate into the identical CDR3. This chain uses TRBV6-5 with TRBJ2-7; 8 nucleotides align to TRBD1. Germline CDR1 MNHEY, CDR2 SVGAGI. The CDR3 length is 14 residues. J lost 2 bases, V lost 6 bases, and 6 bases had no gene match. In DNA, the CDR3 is TGTGCCAGCAGCCCAGACAGGGGCCCCTACGAGCAGTACTTC. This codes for CASSPDRGPYEQYF.